The rows below give T cell receptor beta chains drawn from one sample of a study of T cells in localized non-small cell lung cancer. Measured with immunoSEQ multiplex PCR; TCRdb has only the in-frame clones, and not every one. The repertoire holds approximately 28,000 clones, with approximately 90% as singletons. Here the sequenced sample was peripheral blood, taken before any cancer treatment. The source of these receptors is a female donor over 55 with stage I lung adenocarcinoma. The CDR3 runs from the conserved cysteine through the conserved F or W. D genes are given only for firm matches.

CDR3nt,CDR3aa,d_gene,v_gene,j_gene
TGTGCCAGCTCGCAGGGCTCCAATCAGCCCCAGCATTTT,CASSQGSNQPQHF,.,TRBV6-4,TRBJ1-5
TGCGCCAGCAGTTCGTTTTCGGGCACGGATCAGCCCCAGCATTTT,CASSSFSGTDQPQHF,.,TRBV10-2,TRBJ1-5
TGTGCCAGCAGTCCGGGACTAGCGGGAAGCACAGATACGCAGTATTTT,CASSPGLAGSTDTQYF,TRBD2,TRBV28,TRBJ2-3
TGTGCCAGCGCAAGGGCCGGAGACCAAGAGACCCAGTACTTC,CASARAGDQETQYF,.,TRBV25-1,TRBJ2-5
TGTGCCACTCGGGACACCGGAGGGTATAGCAATCAGCCCCAGCATTTT,CATRDTGGYSNQPQHF,.,TRBV10-3,TRBJ1-5
TGCCCCAGTGAGGGAGGGGTCGAGCAGTACTTC,CPSEGGVEQYF,TRBD2,TRBV29-1,TRBJ2-7
TGTGCCAGCAGAACGTTCAGGGGCCGTGAGACCCAGTACTTC,CASRTFRGRETQYF,.,TRBV27,TRBJ2-5
TGTGCCAGCAGTTTATGGCAGGGACTTGGTGAAAAACTGTTTTTT,CASSLWQGLGEKLFF,.,TRBV28,TRBJ1-4
TGTGCCAGCAGCCACGGGGGGAGGGGCAATGAGCAGTTCTTC,CASSHGGRGNEQFF,TRBD2,TRBV11-2,TRBJ2-1
TGCGCCAGCAGCCTGAGCAGGGGGAACAATCAGCCCCAGCATTTT,CASSLSRGNNQPQHF,TRBD1,TRBV4-1,TRBJ1-5
TGTGCCAGTAGTCCTCGACAGGGCTCCCGCGATGAGCAGTTCTTC,CASSPRQGSRDEQFF,TRBD1,TRBV19,TRBJ2-1